One sample yielded the 8 T cell receptor beta chains listed below, sequenced in a study of T cell responses to AZD1222 COVID-19 vaccine. This table comes from immunoSEQ multiplex PCR, and its TCRdb copy is limited to in-frame clones, with some not included. The specimen's table records about 140,000 clones. The specimen sequenced was peripheral blood. The source of these receptors is an adult in good health.

This rearrangement joins TRBV27 to TRBJ1-1, with 11 bases matching TRBD1. V lost 5 bases to trimming and J lost 0 bases; unmatched junction nucleotides: 11. The CDR3 is 18 amino acids. CDR1 and CDR2 from the germline V gene are MNHEY and SMNVEV (reference sequence). The CDR3 region has the DNA TGTGCCAGCAGTCCAGGACAGGGGGCCTACTCTATGAACACTGAAGCTTTCTTT. This sequence encodes CASSPGQGAYSMNTEAFF.

CDR3 coding DNA: TGTGCCAGCAGTTGGGACAGGTTTAACACTGAAGCTTTCTTT. Translating it yields CASSWDRFNTEAFF. The V call is TRBV28, the J call TRBJ1-1; TRBD1 agrees at 8 bases. This CDR3 spans 14 amino acids. CDR1 MDHEN and CDR2 SYDVKM come from the germline V gene. V shed 4 bases, J shed 2 bases, and the junction held 3 bases outside the gene matches.

The chain uses TRBV18 and TRBJ2-2; D is perhaps TRBD1 (6 bases). V was clipped by 3 bases and J by 0 bases, with 8 bases between them. CDR1 and CDR2 from the germline V gene are KGHSH and LQKENI. The CDR3 is made up of 15 amino acids. For the CDR3, the DNA is TGTGCCAGCTCACCCGGGACAACGAACACCGGGGAGCTGTTTTTT. Its protein is CASSPGTTNTGELFF.

The chain couples TRBV9 to TRBJ1-6; D might be TRBD1 (6 bases). V was pared by 3 bases and J by 7 bases, with 11 bases between. There are 14 residues in the CDR3. Per germline, CDR1 SGDLS and CDR2 YYNGEE. The CDR3 reads CASSAADSNSPLHF. CDR3 nucleotides: TGTGCCAGCAGCGCAGCGGACAGCAATTCACCCCTCCACTTT.

The chain combines TRBV7-6 with TRBJ1-6; TRBD1 is a possible D gene (5 bases). V lost 4 bases and J lost 7, with 20 bases in between. CDR1 SGHVS and CDR2 FNYEAQ come from the germline V gene. The CDR3 has 17 amino acids. The CDR3 here is CASSSYLVGTANSPLHF. CDR3 nucleotide sequence: TGTGCCAGCAGCTCCTACTTAGTGGGGACGGCAAATTCACCCCTCCACTTT.

The CDR3 loop reads CASSYPPRRDNSPLHF. CDR3 bases: TGTGCCAGCAGTTACCCCCCCCGACGGGATAATTCACCCCTCCACTTT. This chain uses TRBV6-2 or TRBV6-3 with TRBJ1-6; D uncertain. V lost 2 bases and J lost 5, with 13 bases in between. CDR3 length equals 16 residues. Germline V gene sequence: CDR1 MNHEY, CDR2 SVGEGT.

This chain uses TRBV3-1 (or the pseudogene TRBV3-2) with TRBJ1-2, with unresolved D. The CDR3 spans 18 residues. Germline V CDR1 and CDR2: LGHDT, YNNKEL (reference sequence). The V end lost 5 bases, the J end lost 4 bases, and 26 bases lay between the germline ends. CDR3 sequence reads: CASSNARTAGERGYGYTF. DNA of the CDR3: TGTGCCAGCAGCAACGCCCGAACGGCTGGGGAACGCGGCTATGGCTACACCTTC.

The J gene is TRBJ2-5, the V gene TRBV24-1; 7 bases are a match to TRBD1. Trimming at V came to 6 bases and at J to 5 bases, leaving 2 bases not matched to a gene. Germline lookup yields CDR1 KGHDR and CDR2 SFDVKD. The CDR3 runs to 12 residues. The CDR3 bases are TGTGCCACCAGTAGGGGGCCGGAGACCCAGTACTTC. It translates to CATSRGPETQYF.